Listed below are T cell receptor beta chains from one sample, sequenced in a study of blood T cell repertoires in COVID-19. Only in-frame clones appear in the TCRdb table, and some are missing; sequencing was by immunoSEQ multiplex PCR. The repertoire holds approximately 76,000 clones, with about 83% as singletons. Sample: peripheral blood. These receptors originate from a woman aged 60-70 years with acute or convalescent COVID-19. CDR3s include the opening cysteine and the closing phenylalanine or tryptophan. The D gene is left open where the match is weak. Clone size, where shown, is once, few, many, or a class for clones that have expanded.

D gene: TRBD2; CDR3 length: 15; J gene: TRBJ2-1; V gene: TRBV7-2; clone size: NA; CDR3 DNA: TGTGCCAGCAGCTTAGATCCTAGCGGGGGATATGAGCAGTTCTTC; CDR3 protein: CASSLDPSGGYEQFF
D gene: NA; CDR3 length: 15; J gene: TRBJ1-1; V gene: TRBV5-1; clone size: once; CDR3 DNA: TGCGCCAGCAGCTTGGTCGGGGGAGTGAACACTGAAGCTTTCTTT; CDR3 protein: CASSLVGGVNTEAFF
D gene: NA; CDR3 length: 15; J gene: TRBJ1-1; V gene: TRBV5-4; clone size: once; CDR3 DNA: TGTGCCAGCAGCTTGCCCGGGGGAGGAGCTACTGAAGCTTTCTTT; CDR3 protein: CASSLPGGGATEAFF
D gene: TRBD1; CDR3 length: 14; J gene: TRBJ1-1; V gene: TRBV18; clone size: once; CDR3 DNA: TGTGCCAGCTCCAAAGACAGGGGGGCCACTGAAGCTTTCTTT; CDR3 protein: CASSKDRGATEAFF
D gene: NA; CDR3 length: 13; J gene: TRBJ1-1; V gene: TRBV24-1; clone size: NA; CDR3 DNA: TGTGCCACCAGTCAGGAGGGGAACACTGAAGCTTTCTTT; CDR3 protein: CATSQEGNTEAFF
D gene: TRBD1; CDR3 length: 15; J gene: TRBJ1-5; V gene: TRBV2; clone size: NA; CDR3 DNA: TGTGCCAGCGACAAGGACAGGGCAGTTCGACAGCCCCAGCATTTT; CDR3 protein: CASDKDRAVRQPQHF
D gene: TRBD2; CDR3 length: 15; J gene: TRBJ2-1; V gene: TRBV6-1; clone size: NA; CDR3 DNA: TGTGCCAGCAGTGAACTAGCGGGGCAATACAATGAGCAGTTCTTC; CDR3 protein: CASSELAGQYNEQFF
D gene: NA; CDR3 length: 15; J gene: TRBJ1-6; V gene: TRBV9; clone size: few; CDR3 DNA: TGTGCCAGCAGCGTACAGGCAGGGGAAAATTCACCCCTCCACTTT; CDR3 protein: CASSVQAGENSPLHF
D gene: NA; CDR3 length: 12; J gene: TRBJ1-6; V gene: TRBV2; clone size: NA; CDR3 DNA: TGTGCCAGCAGCTACCCGAATTCACCCCTCCACTTT; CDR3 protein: CASSYPNSPLHF
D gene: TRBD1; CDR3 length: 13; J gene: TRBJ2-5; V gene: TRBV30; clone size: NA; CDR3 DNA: TGTGCCTGTAAGGGACAGGCGTCGGAGACCCAGTACTTC; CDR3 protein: CACKGQASETQYF
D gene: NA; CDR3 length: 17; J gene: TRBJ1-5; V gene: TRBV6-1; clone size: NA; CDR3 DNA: TGTGCCAGCAGTGAAGGGGTCGGGAGAAATAGCAATCAGCCCCAGCATTTT; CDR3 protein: CASSEGVGRNSNQPQHF
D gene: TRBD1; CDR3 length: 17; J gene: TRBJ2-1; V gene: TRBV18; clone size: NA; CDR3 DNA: TGTGCCAGCTCACCACCGGGTTTACAGGGGGGCTACAATGAGCAGTTCTTC; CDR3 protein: CASSPPGLQGGYNEQFF
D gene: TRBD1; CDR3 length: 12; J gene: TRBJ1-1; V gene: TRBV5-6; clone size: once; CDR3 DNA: TGTGCCAGCAGCCCTACAGGGGGTGAAGCTTTCTTT; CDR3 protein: CASSPTGGEAFF
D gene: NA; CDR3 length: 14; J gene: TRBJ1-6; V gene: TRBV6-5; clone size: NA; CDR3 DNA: TGTGCCAGCAGTCCAGGGAGGTCAGGATCACCCCTCCACTTT; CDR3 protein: CASSPGRSGSPLHF
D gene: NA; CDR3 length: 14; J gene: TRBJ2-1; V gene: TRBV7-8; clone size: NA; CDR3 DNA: TGTGCCAGCAGCTTCTCGAGCTCCTACAATGAGCAGTTCTTC; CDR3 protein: CASSFSSSYNEQFF
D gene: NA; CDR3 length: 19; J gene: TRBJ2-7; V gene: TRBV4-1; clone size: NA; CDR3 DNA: TGCGCCAGCAGCCCTTTCGTTTTTGGGGGCGGGGGACACTCCTACGAGCAGTACTTC; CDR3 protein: CASSPFVFGGGGHSYEQYF
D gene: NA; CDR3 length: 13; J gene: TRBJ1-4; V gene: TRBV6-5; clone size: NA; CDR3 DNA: TGTGCCAGCAGCGGGGCAACTAATGAAAAACTGTTTTTT; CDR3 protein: CASSGATNEKLFF
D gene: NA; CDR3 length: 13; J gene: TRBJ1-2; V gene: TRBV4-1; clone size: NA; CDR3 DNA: TGCGCCAGCAGTCAGGACAGCAACTATGGCTACACCTTC; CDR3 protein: CASSQDSNYGYTF
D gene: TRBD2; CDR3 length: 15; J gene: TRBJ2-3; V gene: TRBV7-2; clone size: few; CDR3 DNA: TGTGCCAGCCGGCGTACTGGCGGGGGGACAGATACGCAGTATTTT; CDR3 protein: CASRRTGGGTDTQYF
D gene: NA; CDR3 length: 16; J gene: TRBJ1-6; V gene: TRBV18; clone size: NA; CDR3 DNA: TGTGCCAGCTCACCCGACAGAGCCCAACGTGCATCACCCCTCCACTTT; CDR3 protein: CASSPDRAQRASPLHF
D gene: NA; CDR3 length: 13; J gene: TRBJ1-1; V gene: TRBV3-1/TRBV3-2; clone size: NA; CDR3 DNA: TGTGCCAGCAGCCAGGGCGCAGGAACTGAAGCTTTCTTT; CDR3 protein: CASSQGAGTEAFF
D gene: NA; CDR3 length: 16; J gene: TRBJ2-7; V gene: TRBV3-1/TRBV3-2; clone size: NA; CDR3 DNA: TGTGCCAGCAGCCAAGAAAGTGAGGCAGGGTACCACGAGCAGTACTTC; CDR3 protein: CASSQESEAGYHEQYF
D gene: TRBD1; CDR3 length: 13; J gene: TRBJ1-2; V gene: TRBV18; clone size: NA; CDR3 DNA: TGTGCCAGCTCACCCGGACAGGTCTATGGCTACACCTTC; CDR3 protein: CASSPGQVYGYTF
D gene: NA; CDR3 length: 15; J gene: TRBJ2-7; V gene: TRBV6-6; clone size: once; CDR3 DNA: TGTGCCAGCAGTCCCCCCTGGGGGGGCCGAGGCGAGCAGTACTTC; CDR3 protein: CASSPPWGGRGEQYF
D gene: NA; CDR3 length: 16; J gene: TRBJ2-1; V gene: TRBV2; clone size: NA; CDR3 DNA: TGTGCCAGCAGTGAACGGGCGGGGGCCTACTACAATGAGCAGTTCTTC; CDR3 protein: CASSERAGAYYNEQFF
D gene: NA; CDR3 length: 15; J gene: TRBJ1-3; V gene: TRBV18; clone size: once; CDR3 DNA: TGTGCCAGCTCACCGACCGGAGCCGCTGGAAACACCATATATTTT; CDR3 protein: CASSPTGAAGNTIYF
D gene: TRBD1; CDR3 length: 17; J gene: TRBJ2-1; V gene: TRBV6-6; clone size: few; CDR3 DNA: TGTGCCAGCAGTCGCCGGGACAGGGGGCGCGGAAGCAATGAGCAGTTCTTC; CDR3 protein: CASSRRDRGRGSNEQFF
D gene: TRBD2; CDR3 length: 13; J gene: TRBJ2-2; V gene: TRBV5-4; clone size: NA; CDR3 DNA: TGTGCCAGCAGCCGGGGGGAAACCGGGGAGCTGTTTTTT; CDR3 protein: CASSRGETGELFF
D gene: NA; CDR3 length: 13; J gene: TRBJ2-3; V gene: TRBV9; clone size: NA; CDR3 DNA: TGTGCCAGCAGCGTGCTATTCACAGATACGCAGTATTTT; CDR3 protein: CASSVLFTDTQYF
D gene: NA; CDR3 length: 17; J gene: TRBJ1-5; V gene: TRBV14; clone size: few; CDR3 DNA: TGTGCCAGCAGCCAAGCCGGGACTAGGGGAAGGGATCAGCCCCAGCATTTT; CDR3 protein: CASSQAGTRGRDQPQHF
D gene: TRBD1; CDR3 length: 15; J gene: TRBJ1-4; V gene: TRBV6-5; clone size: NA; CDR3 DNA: TGTGCCAGCAGTAAGGACAGGGTGGTAAATGAAAAACTGTTTTTT; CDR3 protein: CASSKDRVVNEKLFF
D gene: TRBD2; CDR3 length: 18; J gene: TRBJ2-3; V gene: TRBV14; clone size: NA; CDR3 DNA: TGTGCCAGCAGCCAATTAGAACGGTGGCGGGGGGGCACAGATACGCAGTATTTT; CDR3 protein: CASSQLERWRGGTDTQYF
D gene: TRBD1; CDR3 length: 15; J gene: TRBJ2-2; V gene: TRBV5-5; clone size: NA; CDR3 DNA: TGTGCCAGCAGCTTATTAGGGACAGGGCTCGGGGAGCTGTTTTTT; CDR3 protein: CASSLLGTGLGELFF
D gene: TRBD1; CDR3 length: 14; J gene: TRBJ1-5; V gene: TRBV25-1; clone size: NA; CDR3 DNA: TGTGCCAGCAGACCTACAGGGGGCAATCAGCCCCAGCATTTT; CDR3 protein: CASRPTGGNQPQHF
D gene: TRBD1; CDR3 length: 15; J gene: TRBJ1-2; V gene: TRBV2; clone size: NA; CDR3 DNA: TGTGCCAGCAGAATTGGACAGGGGAAAAACTATGGCTACACCTTC; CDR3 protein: CASRIGQGKNYGYTF
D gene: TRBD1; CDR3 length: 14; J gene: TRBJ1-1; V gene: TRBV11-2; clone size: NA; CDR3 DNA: TGTGCCAGCAGCTTAGGACAGGGAAACACTGAAGCTTTCTTT; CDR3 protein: CASSLGQGNTEAFF
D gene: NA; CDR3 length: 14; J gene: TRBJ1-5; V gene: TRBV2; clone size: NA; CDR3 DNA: TGTGCCAGCAGTGCGGGAGCTAGCAATCAGCCCCAGCATTTT; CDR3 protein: CASSAGASNQPQHF